This TCR beta chain was documented in a study of healthy donors' naive CD4 and CD8 T cells. Study conclusions and caveats: Positive CDR3 charge linked to CD4+ cells, negative to CD8+ cells.

Comments on this clonotype: Its antigen is unidentified.

TCR libraries were built from 500 to 550 ng of total RNA by linear amplification. A single record per CDR3 protein comes from TCRdb applying MiXCR to the reads. In the table there are 180,000 or so distinct CDR3 sequences, over 60% of which are singletons. Germline values: CDR1 LNHDA, CDR2 SQIVND (reference sequence). V was clipped by 6 bases and J by 3 bases, with 14 bases between them. The CDR3 totals 14 residues. This chain joins TRBV19 and TRBJ1-2; D unresolved. Material: naive CD4+ and CD8+ T cells sorted from blood, pooled from several donors. This sequence originates from a pool of human donors in good health; the sample pools cells from several healthy donors. The CDR3 DNA reads as TGTGCCAGTAGCTACCCTCAAAGGGACTATGGCTACACCTTC. As protein: CASSYPQRDYGYTF.